This is a list of T cell receptor beta chains from one sample in a study of radiotherapy plus CTLA-4 blockade in lung cancer. Sequencing was performed with immunoSEQ multiplex PCR; in TCRdb, only in-frame clones are kept and a portion is missing. This table has roughly 32,000 clones, 65% to 75% appearing once. Here the sequenced sample was peripheral blood, taken from a patient treated with radiotherapy plus ipilimumab. Source of these receptors: a human donor with non-small cell lung cancer who had stable disease on radiotherapy plus ipilimumab. The CDR3 runs from the conserved cysteine through the conserved F or W. A D gene is named only where the DNA matches it firmly. Clone size is stated in some rows and not others, as once, few, many or a class when expanded.

CDR3 protein: CASSLREGGQETQYF
CDR3 DNA: TGTGCCAGCAGCTTGCGGGAGGGTGGGCAAGAGACCCAGTACTTC
V gene: TRBV5-4
J gene: TRBJ2-5
D gene: TRBD2
clone size: .

CDR3 protein: CASSKDRAYEQYF
CDR3 DNA: TGTGCCAGTAGTAAGGACAGGGCCTACGAGCAGTACTTC
V gene: TRBV19
J gene: TRBJ2-7
D gene: TRBD1
clone size: .

CDR3 protein: CASSLERLAGIYEQYF
CDR3 DNA: TGTGCCAGCAGCTTAGAGCGACTAGCGGGTATCTACGAGCAGTACTTC
V gene: TRBV7-2
J gene: TRBJ2-7
D gene: TRBD2
clone size: .

CDR3 protein: CASSPRTRGSSFAEAFF
CDR3 DNA: TGTGCCAGCAGCCCCAGGACAAGGGGCTCGTCATTCGCTGAAGCTTTCTTT
V gene: TRBV11-1
J gene: TRBJ1-1
D gene: .
clone size: .

CDR3 protein: CASSLGAARDTQYF
CDR3 DNA: TGCGCCAGCAGCTTGGGGGCGGCGAGGGATACGCAGTATTTT
V gene: TRBV5-1
J gene: TRBJ2-3
D gene: .
clone size: .

CDR3 protein: CAASHGRVSYNEQFF
CDR3 DNA: TGTGCCGCCAGCCACGGGCGGGTCTCCTACAATGAGCAGTTCTTC
V gene: TRBV5-4
J gene: TRBJ2-1
D gene: .
clone size: .

CDR3 protein: CASSLAGTDTQYF
CDR3 DNA: TGTGCCAGCAGCTTAGCGGGCACAGATACGCAGTATTTT
V gene: TRBV11-2
J gene: TRBJ2-3
D gene: .
clone size: .

CDR3 protein: CASSGGSSYEQYF
CDR3 DNA: TGCGCCAGCAGCGGCGGGTCCTCCTACGAGCAGTACTTC
V gene: TRBV5-1
J gene: TRBJ2-7
D gene: .
clone size: medium-sized

CDR3 protein: CASRTPVPDQSRANVLTF
CDR3 DNA: TGTGCCAGCCGGACTCCCGTACCAGACCAAAGTCGGGCCAACGTCCTGACTTTC
V gene: TRBV5-4
J gene: TRBJ2-6
D gene: .
clone size: few

CDR3 protein: CASSSPSAGNQPQHF
CDR3 DNA: TGTGCCAGCAGTTCCCCCTCGGCGGGCAATCAGCCCCAGCATTTT
V gene: TRBV6-6
J gene: TRBJ1-5
D gene: .
clone size: .

CDR3 protein: CSVTDRDYGYTF
CDR3 DNA: TGCAGCGTCACGGACAGGGACTATGGCTACACCTTC
V gene: TRBV29-1
J gene: TRBJ1-2
D gene: TRBD1
clone size: .

CDR3 protein: CASSGLNEQYF
CDR3 DNA: TGTGCCAGCAGTGGACTAAACGAGCAGTACTTC
V gene: TRBV2
J gene: TRBJ2-7
D gene: .
clone size: .

CDR3 protein: CASSDTSNIQYF
CDR3 DNA: TGTGCCAGCAGTGACACGTCAAACATTCAGTACTTC
V gene: TRBV2
J gene: TRBJ2-4
D gene: .
clone size: .

CDR3 protein: CASRRLAAGSDTQYF
CDR3 DNA: TGTGCCAGCAGACGACTAGCGGCAGGGTCAGATACGCAGTATTTT
V gene: TRBV6-1
J gene: TRBJ2-3
D gene: TRBD2
clone size: .

CDR3 protein: CASSPRQAEQYF
CDR3 DNA: TGTGCCAGCAGCCCTCGACAGGCGGAGCAGTACTTC
V gene: TRBV7-6
J gene: TRBJ2-7
D gene: .
clone size: .

CDR3 protein: CASSIEGPDGQYF
CDR3 DNA: TGCGCCAGCAGCATAGAGGGGCCAGACGGGCAGTATTTT
V gene: TRBV5-1
J gene: TRBJ2-3
D gene: .
clone size: .

CDR3 protein: CASSVDRRSSYNEQFF
CDR3 DNA: TGTGCCAGCAGCGTAGACAGGCGGAGCTCCTACAATGAGCAGTTCTTC
V gene: TRBV9
J gene: TRBJ2-1
D gene: .
clone size: .

CDR3 protein: CAKTQGGNYGYTF
CDR3 DNA: TGTGCCAAGACACAGGGGGGAAACTATGGCTACACCTTC
V gene: TRBV19
J gene: TRBJ1-2
D gene: TRBD1
clone size: .

CDR3 protein: CASSEGLPPSDTQYF
CDR3 DNA: TGTGCCAGCAGTGAAGGACTACCTCCCTCCGATACGCAGTATTTT
V gene: TRBV2
J gene: TRBJ2-3
D gene: .
clone size: .

CDR3 protein: CASSFPGTGNEQFF
CDR3 DNA: TGTGCCAGCAGCTTCCCCGGGACAGGGAATGAGCAGTTCTTC
V gene: TRBV7-2
J gene: TRBJ2-1
D gene: TRBD1
clone size: once

CDR3 protein: CASSQGIQGNQPQHF
CDR3 DNA: TGTGCCAGCAGCCAAGGGATACAGGGCAATCAGCCCCAGCATTTT
V gene: TRBV4-2
J gene: TRBJ1-5
D gene: .
clone size: .

CDR3 protein: CASSSTSGRAQDEQFF
CDR3 DNA: TGTGCCAGCAGCTCCACTAGCGGGAGGGCCCAGGATGAGCAGTTCTTC
V gene: TRBV7-2
J gene: TRBJ2-1
D gene: TRBD2
clone size: .

CDR3 protein: CASSSNAGGSGNQPQHF
CDR3 DNA: TGTGCCAGCAGCTCAAACGCGGGGGGTTCCGGCAATCAGCCCCAGCATTTT
V gene: TRBV7-2
J gene: TRBJ1-5
D gene: .
clone size: .

CDR3 protein: CAISEPGADYGYTF
CDR3 DNA: TGTGCCATCAGCGAACCGGGGGCGGACTATGGCTACACCTTC
V gene: TRBV10-3
J gene: TRBJ1-2
D gene: .
clone size: .

CDR3 protein: CASKGDRIPNSGNTIYF
CDR3 DNA: TGTGCCAGTAAGGGGGATCGCATCCCTAACTCTGGAAACACCATATATTTT
V gene: TRBV19
J gene: TRBJ1-3
D gene: .
clone size: few

CDR3 protein: CATRRDRNREQYF
CDR3 DNA: TGTGCCACCAGACGGGACAGGAATCGGGAGCAGTACTTC
V gene: TRBV15
J gene: TRBJ2-7
D gene: TRBD1
clone size: few

CDR3 protein: CASSSPTGGNYGYTF
CDR3 DNA: TGTGCCAGCAGTTCTCCGACAGGAGGGAACTATGGCTACACCTTC
V gene: TRBV28
J gene: TRBJ1-2
D gene: .
clone size: .

CDR3 protein: CASGGKQETQYF
CDR3 DNA: TGTGCCAGCGGAGGAAAGCAAGAGACCCAGTACTTC
V gene: TRBV6-1
J gene: TRBJ2-5
D gene: .
clone size: .